The 21 T cell receptor beta chains presented below share a single source sample, sequenced in a study of T cells after yellow fever vaccination. TCRdb independently ran MiXCR on the 5' RACE reads; one entry per CDR3 protein. In the table there are about 630,000 distinct CDR3 sequences, around 12% of which are singletons. The input for sequencing was PBMCs, taken on the day of the yellow fever booster vaccination. These receptor sequences come from a young man who received the YFV17D yellow fever vaccine.

This clonotype was detected only a few times. The rearrangement uses TRBV7-2 and TRBJ2-3, with D possibly matching TRBD2 (6 bases). Trimming took off 3 bases at V and 2 bases at J, with 9 bases between the two ends. The CDR3 loop spans 14 amino acids. CDR1 and CDR2 (germline): SGHTA, FQGNSA. CDR3 region: CASSFSGLTDTQYF. CDR3 nucleotide sequence: TGTGCCAGCAGCTTTAGCGGACTCACAGATACGCAGTATTTT.

This clonotype was detected only a few times. The rearrangement links TRBV6-2 or TRBV6-3 to TRBJ2-6; possibly TRBD1 or TRBD2 for D (5 bases each). The germline V and J ends were trimmed by 6 bases and 0 bases, with 18 bases remaining between them. Germline CDR1 MNHEY, CDR2 SVGEGT. The CDR3 has 18 residues. CDR3 DNA: TGTGCCAGCAGAGCGGCCGGGACGACCATCTCTGGGGCCAACGTCCTGACTTTC. Residues: CASRAAGTTISGANVLTF.

The chain recombines TRBV10-2 with TRBJ2-1; D call uncertain. The germline V gene encodes CDR1 WSHSY and CDR2 SAAADI. CDR3 length: 14 amino acids. Trimming shortened V by 0 bases and J by 3 bases, and 6 bases separated the two germline ends. CDR3 nucleotides: TGCGCCAGCAGTGAGTCGGTACACTACAATGAGCAGTTCTTC. It encodes CASSESVHYNEQFF.

This clonotype came up many times. The V call is TRBV9, the J call TRBJ2-2; no firm D call. The CDR3 runs to 12 residues. Germline loops: CDR1 SGDLS, CDR2 YYNGEE. V lost 2 bases to trimming and J lost 6 bases, with 5 bases between them. CDR3 residues: CASSVTSGELFF. The CDR3 DNA sequence: TGTGCCAGCAGCGTTACATCCGGGGAGCTGTTTTTT.

Note on this clonotype: Given a much more abundant clone one base away, this may be a read error. V usage is TRBV7-3 and J usage is TRBJ1-5, with a possible D match to TRBD1 (6 bases). The CDR3 length is 14 residues. Between the trimmed V and J ends, which lost 11 bases and 2 bases, there was a span of 16 bases. From germline, CDR1 is SGHTA and CDR2 FQGTGA. Here the CDR3 reads CALNRDIRNQPQHF. In DNA, the CDR3 is TGTGCCCTAAACCGGGACATACGCAATCAGCCCCAGCATTTT.

The chain joins TRBV7-2 to TRBJ2-3; D perhaps matches TRBD2 (6 bases). Germline lookup yields CDR1 SGHTA and CDR2 FQGNSA. Trimming took off 4 bases at V and 9 bases at J, with 11 bases between the two ends. The CDR3 contains 12 residues. CDR3 DNA sequence: TGTGCCAGCAGCTCCACTAGCTCCACGCAGTATTTT. As protein: CASSSTSSTQYF.

The rearrangement joins TRBV12-3 or TRBV12-4 to TRBJ2-7; 9 nucleotides line up with TRBD1. J was trimmed by 5 bases and V by 1 base; bases with no gene match: 9. There are 16 residues in the CDR3. The DNA of the CDR3 is TGTGCCAGCAGTTTAGGGGGACAGGGATCGGGTCACGAGCAGTACTTC. Translating gives CASSLGGQGSGHEQYF.

This clonotype was observed a handful of times. The chain carries TRBV23-1 and TRBJ2-2; 14 bases are shared with TRBD2. TRBV23-1 is an ORF, and what it does is uncertain. V lost 11 bases, J lost 4 bases, and 12 bases stayed unmatched. This CDR3 contains 17 residues. The CDR3 reads CARARGTSGSVTGELFF. As DNA, the CDR3 is TGCGCCCGCGCAAGGGGGACTAGCGGGAGTGTCACCGGGGAGCTGTTTTTT.

This chain connects TRBV20-1 to TRBJ1-5, with D tentatively TRBD1 (6 bases). Germline CDR1 reads DFQATT; CDR2 reads SNEGSKA (reference sequence). The V end lost 3 bases, the J end lost 2 bases, and 14 bases lay between the germline ends. The CDR3 extends over 15 amino acids. The chain's CDR3 is CSASEGGSGNQPQHF. The DNA of the CDR3 is TGCAGTGCTAGTGAAGGGGGTTCTGGCAATCAGCCCCAGCATTTT.

The J gene is TRBJ2-2, the V gene TRBV6-1; 7 nucleotides match TRBD2. Germline values: CDR1 MNHNS, CDR2 SASEGT. CDR3 length: 14 residues. V lost 5 bases, J lost 4 bases, and 4 bases stayed unmatched. As DNA, the CDR3 is TGTGCCAGCAGTCGGGGGAGGGTCACCGGGGAGCTGTTTTTT. Translating gives CASSRGRVTGELFF.

The V gene is TRBV7-2, the J gene TRBJ1-2, with D perhaps matching TRBD1 (6 bases). Between the trimmed V and J ends, which lost 5 bases and 5 bases, there was a span of 18 bases. Germline V gene data show CDR1 as SGHTA and CDR2 as FQGNSA. CDR3 length equals 15 residues. This CDR3 reads CASSPTRGKTYGYTF. The CDR3 nucleotides read TGTGCCAGCAGCCCGACGAGGGGGAAGACTTATGGCTACACCTTC.

V and J are TRBV4-3 and TRBJ2-3; D uncertain. Germline V CDR1 and CDR2: LGHNA, YSLEER. V was pared by 3 bases and J by 4 bases, with 8 bases between. CDR3 length: 13 residues. For the CDR3, the DNA is TGCGCCAGCAGCCACAGGTTTTCAGATACGCAGTATTTT. Its protein is CASSHRFSDTQYF.

This clonotype has at least ten counts. V is TRBV5-4 and J is TRBJ2-2; tentatively, D is TRBD2 (5 bases). This CDR3 region has 16 residues. CDR1 and CDR2 from the germline V gene are SGHNT and YYREEE (reference sequence). With 4 bases removed from V and 1 base from J, the gap between germline ends came to 14 bases. DNA of the CDR3: TGTGCCAGCAGCCCTAGGACGGGAAAGAACACCGGGGAGCTGTTTTTT. This encodes CASSPRTGKNTGELFF.

The V and J genes are TRBV10-3 and TRBJ2-5; 7 bases line up with TRBD2. Germline-derived CDR1 and CDR2 are ENHRY and SYGVKD. The V segment lost 7 bases and the J segment 3 bases; nucleotides outside the gene matches: 5. The CDR3 is 13 amino acids. CDR3 in DNA: TGTGCCATCAACCGAGGGAGGGAAGAGACCCAGTACTTC. This translates into CAINRGREETQYF.

V and J are TRBV20-1 and TRBJ2-7; 10 nucleotides match TRBD2. The germline V gene encodes CDR1 DFQATT and CDR2 SNEGSKA (reference sequence). CDR3 length: 20 residues. The V segment lost 7 bases and the J segment 2 bases; nucleotides outside the gene matches: 26. The CDR3 loop reads CSGLAGDRLFWGRGTYEQYF. CDR3 bases: TGCAGTGGGCTAGCGGGGGACAGACTTTTTTGGGGGCGGGGAACCTACGAGCAGTACTTC.

This clonotype has a handful of counts. V gene TRBV27 combines with J gene TRBJ2-3; D might be TRBD2 (5 bases). In germline, CDR1 is MNHEY, CDR2 SMNVEV (reference sequence). The CDR3 is 16 residues long. V lost 3 bases, J lost 0 bases, and 13 bases lay in between. This CDR3 is CASSFQRPSSTDTQYF. The CDR3 DNA is TGTGCCAGCAGTTTCCAGCGGCCAAGTAGCACAGATACGCAGTATTTT.

The CDR3 coding sequence is TGTGCCAGCCGGGGTGCGGGGGGCAATGAGCAGTTCTTC. It codes for CASRGAGGNEQFF. The chain carries TRBV6-2 or TRBV6-3 and TRBJ2-1; 8 bases match TRBD2. Germline CDR1 reads MNHEY; CDR2 reads SVGEGT. This CDR3 has 13 residues. The trim removed 8 bases at V and 6 bases at J, leaving 6 bases unmatched.

In its sample, this clonotype was seen a few times. The rearrangement joins TRBV12-3 or TRBV12-4 to TRBJ1-2, with D hard to call. Between the trimmed V and J ends, which lost 5 bases and 1 base, there was a span of 8 bases. The CDR3 covers 13 residues. DNA of the CDR3: TGTGCCAGCAGTCCCACGGTTAACTATGGCTACACCTTC. Translating gives CASSPTVNYGYTF.

This clonotype was recorded a few times. This rearrangement joins TRBV12-3 or TRBV12-4 to TRBJ2-1; 9 nucleotides align to TRBD2. CDR3 length equals 16 residues. V shed 5 bases and J 4 bases; nucleotides not matched to a gene: 9. As DNA, the CDR3 is TGTGCCAGCAGTCCGTTTCCTAGCGGGACATACAATGAGCAGTTCTTC. Encoded protein: CASSPFPSGTYNEQFF.

The V and J genes are TRBV7-3 and TRBJ2-3; D unclear. V lost 2 bases to trimming and J lost 7 bases, with 10 bases between them. Germline V gene lookup returns CDR1 SGHTA and CDR2 FQGTGA. This CDR3 region has 13 residues. The CDR3 sequence: CASSLAEPYTQYF. CDR3 coding DNA: TGTGCCAGCAGCTTAGCCGAACCCTATACGCAGTATTTT.

This chain uses TRBV20-1 with TRBJ2-7; the match to TRBD2 covers 11 bases. This CDR3 is 15 amino acids long. CDR1 and CDR2 from the germline V gene are DFQATT and SNEGSKA (reference sequence). V trimming: 0 bases; J trimming: 7 bases; junction bases outside the gene matches: 8. CDR3 protein: CSARDLGTSGEEQYF. The DNA for the CDR3 is TGCAGTGCTAGAGATCTAGGGACTAGCGGTGAAGAGCAGTACTTC.